The TCR beta chain under discussion was sequenced for a study of cytomegalovirus exposure and HLA in healthy donors. The CDR3 spans 15 residues. V gave up 2 bases and J gave up 2 bases; unmatched junction bases: 6. The germline gives CDR1 SGHNT, CDR2 YYREEE (reference sequence). It was with 60 Vbeta and 13 Jbeta primers that the PCR ran. Per the original methods: Around 10 million of the 80 million or so unique TCR beta chains counted in a later analysis were shared. Clones were sequenced by immunoSEQ multiplex PCR, and TCRdb holds only the in-frame ones, with some missing. From that table come the V and J calls and clone size; the DNA was used to work out D and trimming. The repertoire consists of roughly 130,000 clones, with 80% occurring once and the leading ten covering approximately 4%.

This receptor was taken from a woman aged 40 to 50 in good health and CMV-seronegative. The chain links TRBV5-4 to TRBJ1-2, with 7 bases matching TRBD1. The source material was PBMCs. CDR3 DNA sequence: TGTGCCAGCAGCTTAGGACAGGCACTGAACTATGGCTACACCTTC. Translation gives CASSLGQALNYGYTF.